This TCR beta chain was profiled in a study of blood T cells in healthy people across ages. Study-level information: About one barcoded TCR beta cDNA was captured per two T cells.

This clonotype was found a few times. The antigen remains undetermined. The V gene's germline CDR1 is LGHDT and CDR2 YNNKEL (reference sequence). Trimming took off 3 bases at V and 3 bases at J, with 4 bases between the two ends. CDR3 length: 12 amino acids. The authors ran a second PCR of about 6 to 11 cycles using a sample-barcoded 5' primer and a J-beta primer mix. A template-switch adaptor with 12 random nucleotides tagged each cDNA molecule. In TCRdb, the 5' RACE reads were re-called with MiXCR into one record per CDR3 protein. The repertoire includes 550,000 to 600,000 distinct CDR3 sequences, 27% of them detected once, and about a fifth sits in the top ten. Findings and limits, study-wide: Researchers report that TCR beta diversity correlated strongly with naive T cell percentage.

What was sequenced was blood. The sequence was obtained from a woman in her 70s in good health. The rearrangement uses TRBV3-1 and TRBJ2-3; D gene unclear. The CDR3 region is CASSHFTDTQYF. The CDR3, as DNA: TGTGCCAGCAGCCACTTTACAGATACGCAGTATTTT.